One and the same sample provided the 6 T cell receptor beta chains below, sequenced in a study of shared clonotypes between healthy human individuals. Profiling relied on immunoSEQ multiplex PCR, and the TCRdb table lists in-frame clones only, not all of them. The sample carries around 200,000 clones, 80% to 95% recorded once. The sample taken for sequencing was naive CD4+ T cells sorted from blood. Subset reported: CD45RA+ positively selected. The receptors were sampled from a woman aged 25-40 years in good health.

This rearrangement joins TRBV20-1 to TRBJ1-5; no firm D call. Per the germline V gene, CDR1 is DFQATT and CDR2 is SNEGSKA (reference sequence). V was trimmed by 3 bases and J by 9 bases, leaving 9 bases between them. The CDR3 sequence is 11 residues long. The CDR3 DNA follows: TGCAGTGCTAGCAGCGGTGGGCCCCAGCATTTT. This translates into CSASSGGPQHF.

The chain couples TRBV2 to TRBJ2-2; TRBD1 aligns across 10 bases. The V segment lost 6 bases and the J segment 5 bases; nucleotides outside the gene matches: 3. Germline lookup yields CDR1 SNHLY and CDR2 FYNNEI. The CDR3 totals 14 residues. CDR3 sequence (DNA): TGTGCCAGCAGAAAGGGACAGGGGACCGGGGAGCTGTTTTTT. It is translated as CASRKGQGTGELFF.

This sequence joins TRBV28 and TRBJ1-6; possible D gene TRBD1, 6 bases. Germline CDR1 is MDHEN and CDR2 is SYDVKM. Deletions cut 8 bases from V and 7 bases from J, with 15 bases between. The CDR3 spans 14 residues. The CDR3 protein is CASRGAMGNSPLHF. The CDR3 nucleotides read TGTGCCAGCCGGGGGGCCATGGGGAATTCACCCCTCCACTTT. The full variable domain, with the rest looked up from reference TRBV28 and TRBJ1-6, is DVKVTQSSRYLVKRTGEKVFLECVQDMDHENMFWYRQDPGLGLRLIYFSYDVKMKEKGDIPEGYSVSREKKERFSLILESASTNQTSMYLCASRGAMGNSPLHFGNGTRLTVT.

The V gene is TRBV18, the J gene TRBJ1-2; D remains ambiguous. With 1 base removed from V and 8 bases from J, the gap between germline ends came to 11 bases. The CDR3 spans 13 residues. The V gene's germline CDR1 is KGHSH and CDR2 LQKENI. The CDR3, as DNA: TGTGCCAGCTCACCACAAGGGAATGAGGGCTACACCTTC. It specifies CASSPQGNEGYTF.

V usage is TRBV11-2 and J usage is TRBJ1-1; 8 bases match TRBD1. Per germline, CDR1 SGHAT and CDR2 FQNNGV. This CDR3 comprises 15 residues. Germline trimming cut 4 bases from V and 5 bases from J; bases unmatched to any gene: 9. CDR3 nucleotides: TGTGCCAGCAGCTCCTGGCGGGACAGGAATACTGAAGCTTTCTTT. It translates to CASSSWRDRNTEAFF. The whole variable domain, filled in from reference TRBV11-2 and TRBJ1-1, reads EAGVAQSPRYKIIEKRQSVAFWCNPISGHATLYWYQQILGQGPKLLIQFQNNGVVDDSQLPKDRFSAERLKGVDSTLKIQPAKLEDSAVYLCASSSWRDRNTEAFFGQGTRLTVV.

This chain uses TRBV5-4 with TRBJ1-2, with D perhaps matching TRBD1 (6 bases). The CDR3 is 14 amino acids. Germline V gene data show CDR1 as SGHNT and CDR2 as YYREEE (reference sequence). Trimming removed 1 base at V and 5 bases at J, with 12 bases between. CDR3 nucleotides: TGTGCCAGCAGCTTGTACAGGGAAGGTTATGGCTACACCTTC. Its translation: CASSLYREGYGYTF.